This is a list of T cell receptor beta chains from one sample in a study of vaccination effects on CD4 cells after COVID-19. Antigens for these TCRs are unknown. Assay used: immunoSEQ multiplex PCR; TCRdb lists only in-frame clones, some missing. This sample has about 58,000 clones; about three quarters occur once, and the top ten carry just over 3%. This specimen was CD4+ T cells from PBMCs cultured without peptide, taken before COVID-19 vaccination. These TCRs come from a human donor who received a COVID-19 vaccine. Each CDR3 is given with its conserved first and last residue. The order of the fields is clone size, V gene, D gene, J gene, CDR3 protein, CDR3 DNA. D genes are given only for firm matches. Clone size is shown for a subset of rows, as once, few, many or a class of expanded clone.

size: NA; V: TRBV28; D: NA; J: TRBJ1-1; CDR3: CASSFHLEAFF; DNA: TGTGCCAGCAGTTTCCATCTTGAAGCTTTCTTT
size: NA; V: TRBV6-1; D: TRBD1; J: TRBJ2-5; CDR3: CASSGLRDRGLRSETQYF; DNA: TGTGCCAGCAGTGGCCTCCGGGACAGGGGGCTTAGGTCGGAGACCCAGTACTTC
size: NA; V: TRBV5-1; D: TRBD1; J: TRBJ1-1; CDR3: CASSTGTENTEAFF; DNA: TGCGCCAGCAGCACGGGGACAGAGAACACTGAAGCTTTCTTT
size: NA; V: TRBV18; D: NA; J: TRBJ2-5; CDR3: CASSIQETQYF; DNA: TGTGCCAGCTCCATACAAGAGACCCAGTACTTC
size: NA; V: TRBV4-1; D: NA; J: TRBJ1-3; CDR3: CASSQYPYVWGEGTGNTIYF; DNA: TGCGCCAGCAGCCAATATCCCTACGTTTGGGGAGAGGGTACTGGAAACACCATATATTTT
size: NA; V: TRBV5-1; D: TRBD2; J: TRBJ2-5; CDR3: CASSLDGLAVDQETQYF; DNA: TGCGCCAGCAGCTTGGATGGACTAGCGGTGGATCAAGAGACCCAGTACTTC
size: NA; V: TRBV5-1; D: TRBD1; J: TRBJ1-2; CDR3: CASSLGQGALLDGYTF; DNA: TGCGCCAGCAGCTTGGGGCAGGGGGCCTTACTGGATGGCTACACCTTC
size: NA; V: TRBV7-3; D: NA; J: TRBJ2-3; CDR3: CASSLIAQGPDTQYF; DNA: TGTGCCAGCAGCTTAATCGCGCAGGGGCCAGATACGCAGTATTTT
size: NA; V: TRBV14; D: NA; J: TRBJ2-3; CDR3: CASSQDIVTDTQYF; DNA: TGTGCCAGCAGCCAAGATATAGTCACAGATACGCAGTATTTT
size: NA; V: TRBV5-1; D: NA; J: TRBJ2-1; CDR3: CASRRDTDRDEQFF; DNA: TGCGCCAGCAGACGAGACACTGATCGGGATGAGCAGTTCTTC
size: few; V: TRBV30; D: TRBD1; J: TRBJ1-4; CDR3: CAWNGRWGTASNEKLFF; DNA: TGTGCCTGGAATGGGCGCTGGGGGACAGCTTCTAATGAAAAACTGTTTTTT
size: NA; V: TRBV11-1; D: NA; J: TRBJ2-5; CDR3: CASSLSGASGETQYF; DNA: TGTGCCAGCAGCTTAAGTGGGGCCTCGGGAGAGACCCAGTACTTC
size: NA; V: TRBV5-8; D: TRBD2; J: TRBJ2-3; CDR3: CATNKGRGTDTQYF; DNA: TGTGCCACCAATAAGGGGAGGGGCACAGATACGCAGTATTTT
size: once; V: TRBV7-3; D: TRBD2; J: TRBJ2-3; CDR3: CASSRQAPGLAGTTDTQYF; DNA: TGTGCCAGCAGCCGCCAAGCCCCGGGACTAGCGGGGACCACAGATACGCAGTATTTT
size: NA; V: TRBV7-3; D: TRBD2; J: TRBJ2-1; CDR3: CASSLGTSGAIYNEQFF; DNA: TGTGCCAGCAGCTTAGGGACTAGCGGGGCGATTTACAATGAGCAGTTCTTC
size: NA; V: TRBV19; D: NA; J: TRBJ1-3; CDR3: CASSISGDSGNTIYF; DNA: TGTGCCAGTAGTATTTCAGGGGACTCTGGAAACACCATATATTTT
size: NA; V: TRBV5-1; D: NA; J: TRBJ2-3; CDR3: CASSLGISDTQYF; DNA: TGCGCCAGCAGCTTGGGTATATCCGATACGCAGTATTTT
size: NA; V: TRBV5-8; D: NA; J: TRBJ1-2; CDR3: CASSPTFAGYTF; DNA: TGTGCCAGCAGCCCGACATTTGCGGGCTACACCTTC
size: NA; V: TRBV6-5; D: NA; J: TRBJ2-3; CDR3: CASSSAGVRGDTQYF; DNA: TGTGCCAGCAGTTCCGCCGGGGTCCGGGGAGATACGCAGTATTTT
size: NA; V: TRBV28; D: NA; J: TRBJ1-2; CDR3: CASALGTNYGYTF; DNA: TGTGCCAGCGCTCTCGGGACGAACTATGGCTACACCTTC
size: few; V: TRBV3-1/TRBV3-2; D: NA; J: TRBJ1-2; CDR3: CASSPSRDFRGYTF; DNA: TGTGCCAGCAGCCCCTCCCGGGACTTTCGTGGCTACACCTTC
size: NA; V: TRBV10-1; D: TRBD1; J: TRBJ1-1; CDR3: CASSEVQGAIGAFF; DNA: TGCGCCAGCAGTGAAGTACAGGGGGCGATTGGAGCTTTCTTT
size: once; V: TRBV20-1; D: NA; J: TRBJ1-1; CDR3: CSARVGGPAFF; DNA: TGCAGTGCTAGAGTGGGAGGGCCAGCTTTCTTT
size: NA; V: TRBV7-2; D: NA; J: TRBJ2-4; CDR3: CASSHGRQNIQYF; DNA: TGTGCCAGCAGCCACGGGAGACAAAACATTCAGTACTTC
size: NA; V: TRBV5-1; D: TRBD2; J: TRBJ2-5; CDR3: CASSSLAGGQETQYF; DNA: TGCGCCAGCAGCTCCTTAGCGGGGGGGCAAGAGACCCAGTACTTC
size: NA; V: TRBV3-1/TRBV3-2; D: NA; J: TRBJ2-5; CDR3: CASSQDVWGDQETQYF; DNA: TGTGCCAGCAGCCAAGACGTCTGGGGGGACCAAGAGACCCAGTACTTC
size: NA; V: TRBV2; D: NA; J: TRBJ1-1; CDR3: CASKVRTMNTEAFF; DNA: TGTGCCAGCAAAGTGCGGACGATGAACACTGAAGCTTTCTTT
size: NA; V: TRBV19; D: NA; J: TRBJ1-6; CDR3: CASGAGLRYNSPLHF; DNA: TGTGCCAGCGGGGCGGGACTCCGCTATAATTCACCCCTCCACTTT
size: NA; V: TRBV27; D: NA; J: TRBJ2-2; CDR3: CASSLNERTGELFF; DNA: TGTGCCAGCAGTTTAAACGAACGAACCGGGGAGCTGTTTTTT
size: NA; V: TRBV19; D: NA; J: TRBJ2-2; CDR3: CASAAGFNTGELFF; DNA: TGTGCCAGTGCGGCGGGGTTCAACACCGGGGAGCTGTTTTTT
size: NA; V: TRBV19; D: TRBD1; J: TRBJ1-2; CDR3: CASSQGGQNYGYTF; DNA: TGTGCCAGTAGCCAGGGGGGACAGAACTATGGCTACACCTTC
size: few; V: TRBV30; D: NA; J: TRBJ1-2; CDR3: CAGGRQDGYGYTF; DNA: TGTGCCGGCGGACGGCAAGACGGCTATGGCTACACCTTC
size: once; V: TRBV12-3/TRBV12-4; D: NA; J: TRBJ2-5; CDR3: CASSFSQTQYF; DNA: TGTGCCAGCAGTTTTAGTCAGACCCAGTACTTC
size: NA; V: TRBV19; D: TRBD1; J: TRBJ1-1; CDR3: CASSMTGSYTEAFF; DNA: TGTGCCAGTAGTATGACAGGGAGTTACACTGAAGCTTTCTTT
size: NA; V: TRBV6-5; D: NA; J: TRBJ2-3; CDR3: CASNRLGPTDTQYF; DNA: TGTGCCAGCAATAGGCTTGGCCCCACAGATACGCAGTATTTT
size: NA; V: TRBV5-1; D: NA; J: TRBJ2-2; CDR3: CASSDMGSPTGELFF; DNA: TGCGCCAGCAGTGACATGGGGTCCCCCACCGGGGAGCTGTTTTTT
size: NA; V: TRBV28; D: NA; J: TRBJ1-2; CDR3: CASSSLGGNSYGYTF; DNA: TGTGCCAGCAGTTCTTTGGGGGGGAATTCCTATGGCTACACCTTC
size: NA; V: TRBV6-5; D: NA; J: TRBJ1-2; CDR3: CASSNSYGYTF; DNA: TGTGCCAGCAGCAACTCGTATGGCTACACCTTC
size: NA; V: TRBV5-6; D: NA; J: TRBJ1-4; CDR3: CASSLALEGYEKLFF; DNA: TGTGCCAGCAGCTTGGCCCTGGAGGGGTATGAAAAACTGTTTTTT
size: once; V: TRBV19; D: TRBD1; J: TRBJ1-5; CDR3: CASSRQGNQPQHF; DNA: TGTGCCAGTAGTAGACAGGGTAATCAGCCCCAGCATTTT
size: NA; V: TRBV24-1; D: NA; J: TRBJ2-2; CDR3: CATGMTVTGELFF; DNA: TGTGCCACCGGTATGACAGTCACCGGGGAGCTGTTTTTT
size: NA; V: TRBV28; D: NA; J: TRBJ1-4; CDR3: CASKAPERLNEKLFF; DNA: TGTGCCAGCAAAGCCCCTGAAAGACTCAATGAAAAACTGTTTTTT
size: NA; V: TRBV9; D: TRBD1; J: TRBJ1-6; CDR3: CASSETGDSPLHF; DNA: TGTGCCAGCAGCGAGACAGGGGATTCACCCCTCCACTTT
size: NA; V: TRBV19; D: TRBD1; J: TRBJ2-1; CDR3: CASSIVPAGGLYEQFF; DNA: TGTGCCAGTAGTATAGTTCCGGCAGGGGGCCTTTATGAGCAGTTCTTC
size: NA; V: TRBV12-3/TRBV12-4; D: TRBD1; J: TRBJ1-3; CDR3: CASRRQGGNTIYF; DNA: TGTGCCAGCAGACGACAGGGGGGAAACACCATATATTTT
size: few; V: TRBV2; D: NA; J: TRBJ2-1; CDR3: CASRGINEQFF; DNA: TGTGCCAGTAGGGGGATCAATGAGCAGTTCTTC
size: NA; V: TRBV5-1; D: TRBD2; J: TRBJ2-5; CDR3: CASSGGLAGTSETQYF; DNA: TGCGCCAGCAGCGGCGGACTAGCGGGTACGTCAGAGACCCAGTACTTC
size: NA; V: TRBV6-5; D: TRBD1; J: TRBJ1-1; CDR3: CASKGAGDAFF; DNA: TGTGCCAGCAAGGGGGCAGGAGATGCTTTCTTT
size: once; V: TRBV27; D: TRBD1; J: TRBJ2-4; CDR3: CASSGTGGRGLAKNIQYF; DNA: TGTGCCAGCAGCGGGACAGGGGGTCGGGGGCTAGCCAAAAACATTCAGTACTTC
size: few; V: TRBV6-5; D: TRBD1; J: TRBJ2-1; CDR3: CASSLLQKDRTQFF; DNA: TGTGCCAGCAGCCTGTTACAAAAGGACAGGACGCAGTTCTTC